A selection of T cell receptor beta chains follows, all from one sample in a study of technical replicates of blood from a handful of donors. TCRdb keeps only in-frame clones here, not all; method: immunoSEQ multiplex PCR. The sample contains approximately 45,000 clones, 90% to 97% of which appear only once. Specimen: T cells isolated from PBMCs. The receptors come from a human donor in good health. CDR3s include the opening cysteine and the closing phenylalanine or tryptophan. The D gene is left open where the match is weak. Size values are once, few and many counts, or a class for expanded clones, and some rows have none.

length,J,V,D,size,DNA,CDR3
14,TRBJ1-4,TRBV7-8,-,-,TGTGCCAGCAGCTTAGGAGACAGAAATGAAAAACTGTTTTTT,CASSLGDRNEKLFF
12,TRBJ1-5,TRBV5-4,-,-,TGTGCCAGCAGCCTGCAGTATCAGCCCCAGCATTTT,CASSLQYQPQHF
15,TRBJ2-2,TRBV27,-,-,TGTGCCAGCAGTTTATTACAGGGAAGAACCGGGGAGCTGTTTTTT,CASSLLQGRTGELFF
14,TRBJ2-7,TRBV29-1,TRBD1,-,TGCAGCGTTGAAGTGTCACAGGGGCCCTACGAGCAGTACTTC,CSVEVSQGPYEQYF
17,TRBJ2-1,TRBV5-4,TRBD2,-,TGTGCCAGCAGCCCCGGGGGGGCCGCGGGAGGAATTGAGGAGCAGTTCTTC,CASSPGGAAGGIEEQFF
16,TRBJ2-3,TRBV27,-,-,TGTGCCAGCAGTTTAATGGGCCCATCTAGCACAGATACGCAGTATTTT,CASSLMGPSSTDTQYF
13,TRBJ2-7,TRBV6-5,TRBD1,-,TGTGCCAGCAGTACACCTGACAGGGACGAGCAGTACTTC,CASSTPDRDEQYF
13,TRBJ2-3,TRBV30,-,-,TGTGCCTGGAGCCGGACTACCGCAGATACGCAGTATTTT,CAWSRTTADTQYF
14,TRBJ2-2,TRBV29-1,-,-,TGCAGCGGGAGGGTCGACACGAACACCGGGGAGCTGTTTTTT,CSGRVDTNTGELFF
13,TRBJ1-5,TRBV30,-,-,TGTGCCTGCATCACGGGTCAGAATCAGCCCCAGCATTTT,CACITGQNQPQHF
15,TRBJ2-1,TRBV5-1,-,-,TGCGCCAGCAGCTTCTCTGGCCAGAAATCGAATGAGCAGTTCTTC,CASSFSGQKSNEQFF
15,TRBJ2-3,TRBV6-1,-,-,TGTGCCAGCAGACTCGACTTCGGGAGAGCAGATACGCAGTATTTT,CASRLDFGRADTQYF
15,TRBJ2-3,TRBV5-5,TRBD1,-,TGTGCCAGCAGTACCGGGACAGCGAATACAGATACGCAGTATTTT,CASSTGTANTDTQYF
14,TRBJ1-5,TRBV27,-,-,TGTGCCAGCAGTTTTGAAGTAAGGGGTCAGCCCCAGCATTTT,CASSFEVRGQPQHF
13,TRBJ1-1,TRBV5-4,-,few,TGTGCCAGCAGGACTACAGGGAAGACTGAAGCTTTCTTT,CASRTTGKTEAFF
11,TRBJ2-5,TRBV6-5,-,once,TGTGCCAGCAGTCTAAAAGAGACCCAGTACTTC,CASSLKETQYF
15,TRBJ1-5,TRBV28,-,-,TGTGCCAGCAGTTTACAGGGACAAGGCTACAGCCCCCAGCATTTT,CASSLQGQGYSPQHF
13,TRBJ1-1,TRBV19,-,-,TGTGCCAGTAGTATCGCGCTGAACACTGAAGCTTTCTTT,CASSIALNTEAFF
16,TRBJ2-2,TRBV9,TRBD2,-,TGTGCCAGCAGCGTAGGGGCTAGCGGGAGGACCGGGGAGCTGTTTTTT,CASSVGASGRTGELFF
14,TRBJ1-1,TRBV29-1,-,-,TGCAGCGTTTTTATAGGGGCAGGGAACACTGAAGCTTTCTTT,CSVFIGAGNTEAFF
17,TRBJ2-3,TRBV7-8,-,-,TGTGCCAGCAGCTACCGGCAGGCGGGACTCAAGAAAGATACGCAGTATTTT,CASSYRQAGLKKDTQYF
15,TRBJ1-2,TRBV6-1,TRBD1,-,TGTGCCAGCACAAGCGGGGACAGGGTTAACTATGGCTACACCTTC,CASTSGDRVNYGYTF
14,TRBJ2-3,TRBV2,TRBD2,-,TGTGCCAGTCTGGGACTAGCGGGAACAGATACGCAGTATTTT,CASLGLAGTDTQYF
16,TRBJ2-7,TRBV19,-,-,TGTGCCAGTAGTACCTGGGACTCCGCGGGGACCTACGAGCAGTACTTC,CASSTWDSAGTYEQYF
14,TRBJ2-5,TRBV28,TRBD1,-,TGTGCCAGCAGCCACTACAGGGGGCAGGAGACCCAGTACTTC,CASSHYRGQETQYF
15,TRBJ1-5,TRBV4-1,-,-,TGCGCCAGCAGCCAAGATCCGGGGGGGAATCAGCCCCAGCATTTT,CASSQDPGGNQPQHF
13,TRBJ2-3,TRBV15,TRBD2,-,TGTGCCACCAGCAGAGGGGGGGGAGCCTACGGGGATTTT,CATSRGGGAYGDF